The text below deals with one T cell receptor (beta chain). The antigen this receptor binds is unknown. The input lacks base qualities; no much larger clone sits a single base away. The data were obtained in a study of blood T cells in healthy people across ages (dated by TCRdb to the mid-2010s). Regarding the study in general: Template switching captured roughly one uniquely barcoded TCR beta cDNA molecule per two T cells in model experiments. Using deep sequencing normalized with unique cDNA molecular identifiers, the study measured how TCR beta repertoire diversity changes with age. The donors were split into four age groups: young (average around 15 years), middle-aged (39), aged (about 56) and long-lived (approximately 80). To avoid experimental bias, donors of different ages were spread randomly across the sequencing lanes. The study analyzed two additional independent replicas of 1 million unique cDNA reads from the same blood draw for two donors, one aged 18 to 30 and one aged 80 or older. Overall results and qualifications from the work: Estimates of total diversity based on one million sequenced T cells were considered lower bounds and underestimates. Bulk unsorted PBMC profiling prevented conclusive comparison of naive and antigen-experienced compartments. Compared with the aged group, the long-lived group had more naive CD4+ T cells, fewer expanded clones and increased TCR diversity, a pattern suggesting age selection. There was a strong correlation between observed TCR beta diversity and the percentage of naive T cells measured by flow cytometry. As age increased, observed TCR beta diversity per million T cells dropped in a roughly linear way, and a significant reduction was already evident by age 40. Donor CMV infection status was unknown, potentially confounding age-related changes in expanded clonotypes.

Systemically healthy Caucasian individuals from Russia, 35 to 40 in total and aged roughly 6 to 90 years, were included as donors. About 9.6 milliliters of peripheral blood were collected from each donor into EDTA-treated Vacutainer tubes. PBMCs were isolated by Ficoll-Paque density-gradient centrifugation, with at least 6 million obtained per sample. Trizol reagent was used to extract total RNA from the PBMCs, yielding at least 5.5 micrograms per sample. For every donor, flow cytometry on a PBMC aliquot measured the percentage of naive CD45RAhigh/CD27high T cells. Libraries were made using 5' RACE. Sequenced on an Illumina HiSeq 2500. The second PCR ran for roughly 7 to 12 cycles and used a J-beta primer mix along with a sample-barcoded 5' primer. A template-switch 5' adaptor carrying 12 random nucleotides introduced a unique molecular identifier onto each TCR beta cDNA molecule. Each sample yielded at least 3 million CDR3-containing paired-end reads. The Mint cDNA synthesis kit, primed by a TRBC-specific oligonucleotide, was used to synthesize first-strand cDNA from all RNA. Following uracil-DNA glycosylase treatment, a first 18-cycle PCR with universal primers M1SS and BC2_uni_R was performed on all cDNA. The authors' pipeline ran thus. For normalization, 1 million high-quality reads, each with a distinct molecular identifier, were randomly selected from each sample. Reads with shared molecular identifiers were discarded instead of being binned into consensus sequences. MiTCR, with a Q25 quality threshold and the strictest error-elimination algorithm, was used for CDR3 identification, clonotype clustering and error correction. Lower-bound total TCR beta diversity was estimated with a nonparametric unseen species model using Euler transformation. TCRdb reworked the public reads: Q25 trimming with fastp, MiXCR clone assembly, productive beta chains retained. When rows share a CDR3 protein, they turn into one entry using the most common DNA and genes. The V and J calls, along with clone size, are taken from TCRdb and not from the paper's own processing. Recorded for this sample are hundreds of thousands of distinct CDR3 sequences; under 65% of them occurred a single time. About 13% of the sample goes to the ten largest clones.

The CDR3 measures 13 amino acids from cysteine to phenylalanine. Of all the DNA, just the CDR3 is kept, 39 bases in frame from base 1. The germline V gene (reference sequence) yields DFQATT for CDR1 and SNEGSKA for CDR2. V sheds 7 bases and J sheds 3 bases, leaving 15 bases between their ends. Here the chain combines TRBV20-1 and TRBJ1-2; a tentative D call is TRBD1 (6 bases match). This clonotype originated in a woman aged 80 or older in good health. The sequenced sample consisted of blood. Here the CDR3 is given as CSGEGGQDYGYTF. Here is the DNA: TGCAGTGGAGAAGGGGGGCAAGACTATGGCTACACCTTC.